This T cell receptor beta chain came from a study of T cell responses to AZD1222 COVID-19 vaccine. For the study at large: Pooled together were second doses at about 4 or about 12 weeks. Study-wide results and caveats: Females made up more of the donors, who were largely white British, and clonal diversity may have come out too low. Only five to seven individuals given AZD1222 were seropositive at baseline.

Profiled with immunoSEQ multiplex PCR; TCRdb holds only in-frame clones, not every one. This repertoire shows about 100,000 clones, 90% found once; its top ten account for approximately 1.2%. This clone was counted only a few times. Antigen specificity is unknown. The CDR3 totals 14 residues. V lost 5 bases and J 5 bases, leaving 15 bases between the germline ends. The germline V gene encodes CDR1 SGHAT and CDR2 FQNNGV. The sequences come from peripheral blood, collected on day 0 of AZD1222 vaccination. The sequence came from an adult in good health. This sequence joins TRBV11-2 and TRBJ1-2; no clear D gene. CDR3 sequence reads: CASSPSIGLYGYTF. CDR3 in DNA: TGTGCCAGCAGCCCCTCGATCGGGCTTTATGGCTACACCTTC.